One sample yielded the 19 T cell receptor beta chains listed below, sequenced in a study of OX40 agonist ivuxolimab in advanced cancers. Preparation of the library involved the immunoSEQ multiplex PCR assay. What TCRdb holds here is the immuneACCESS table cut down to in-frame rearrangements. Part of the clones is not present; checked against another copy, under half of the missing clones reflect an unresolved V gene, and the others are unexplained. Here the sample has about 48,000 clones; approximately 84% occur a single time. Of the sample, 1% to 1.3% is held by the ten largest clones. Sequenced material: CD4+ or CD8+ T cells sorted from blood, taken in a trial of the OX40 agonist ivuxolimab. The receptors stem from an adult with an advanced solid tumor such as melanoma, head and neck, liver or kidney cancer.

CDR3 sequence reads: CSVEPSGGTSGHTQYF. The CDR3 nucleotides read TGCAGCGTTGAACCATCCGGGGGGACTAGCGGCCATACGCAGTATTTT. The chain carries TRBV29-1 and TRBJ2-3; 11 bases match TRBD2. Germline CDR1 is SQVTM and CDR2 is ANQGSEA. V was clipped by 2 bases and J by 7 bases; unmatched bases: 11. This CDR3 has 16 amino acids.

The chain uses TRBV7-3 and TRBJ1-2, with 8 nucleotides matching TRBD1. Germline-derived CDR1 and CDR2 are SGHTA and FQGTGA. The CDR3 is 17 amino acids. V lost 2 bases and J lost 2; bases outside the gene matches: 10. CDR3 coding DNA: TGTGCCAGCAGCTTAGGGGGCACGGACAGGGTAAACTATGGCTACACCTTC. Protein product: CASSLGGTDRVNYGYTF.

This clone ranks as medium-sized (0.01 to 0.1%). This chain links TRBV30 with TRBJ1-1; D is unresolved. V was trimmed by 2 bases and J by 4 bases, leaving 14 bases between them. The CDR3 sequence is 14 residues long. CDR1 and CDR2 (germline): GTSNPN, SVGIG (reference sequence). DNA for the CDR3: TGTGCCTGGAGTAAACGCCGGTTGGGCACTGAAGCTTTCTTT. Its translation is CAWSKRRLGTEAFF.

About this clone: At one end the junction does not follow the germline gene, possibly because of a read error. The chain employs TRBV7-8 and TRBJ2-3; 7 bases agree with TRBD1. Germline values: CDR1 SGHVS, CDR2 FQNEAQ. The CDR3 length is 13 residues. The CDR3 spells CASSPRGTDAQYF. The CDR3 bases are TGTGCCAGCAGCCCGAGGGGGACAGATGCGCAGTATTTT.

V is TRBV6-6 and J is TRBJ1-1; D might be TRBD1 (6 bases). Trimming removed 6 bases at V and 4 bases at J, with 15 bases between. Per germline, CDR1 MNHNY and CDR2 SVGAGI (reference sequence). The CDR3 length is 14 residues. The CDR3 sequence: CASREGGEGTEAFF. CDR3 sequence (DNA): TGTGCCAGCAGAGAAGGGGGGGAAGGCACTGAAGCTTTCTTT.

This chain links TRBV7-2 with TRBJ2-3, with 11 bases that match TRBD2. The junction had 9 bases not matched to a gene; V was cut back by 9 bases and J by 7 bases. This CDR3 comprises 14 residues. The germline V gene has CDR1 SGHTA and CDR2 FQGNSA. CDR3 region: CASRLAGRPYTQYF. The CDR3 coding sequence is TGTGCCAGTCGACTAGCGGGGCGGCCATATACGCAGTATTTT.

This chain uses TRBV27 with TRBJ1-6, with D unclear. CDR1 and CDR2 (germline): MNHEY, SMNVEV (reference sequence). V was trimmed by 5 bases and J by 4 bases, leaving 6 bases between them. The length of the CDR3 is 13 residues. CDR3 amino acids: CASSRRYNSPLHF. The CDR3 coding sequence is TGTGCCAGCAGTAGGCGGTATAATTCACCCCTCCACTTT.

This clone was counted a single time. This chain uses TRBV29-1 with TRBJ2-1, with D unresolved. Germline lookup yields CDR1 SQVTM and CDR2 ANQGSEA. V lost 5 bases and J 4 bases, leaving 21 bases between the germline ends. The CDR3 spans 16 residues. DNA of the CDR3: TGCAGCGTTAAGCGTAACCCGGGCCCTAGTTACAATGAGCAGTTCTTC. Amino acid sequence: CSVKRNPGPSYNEQFF.

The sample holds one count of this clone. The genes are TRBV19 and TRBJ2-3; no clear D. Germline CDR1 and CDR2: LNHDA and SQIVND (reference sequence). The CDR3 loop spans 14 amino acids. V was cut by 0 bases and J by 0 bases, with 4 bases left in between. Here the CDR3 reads CASSIEGSTDTQYF. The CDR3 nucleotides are TGTGCCAGTAGTATAGAGGGGAGCACAGATACGCAGTATTTT.

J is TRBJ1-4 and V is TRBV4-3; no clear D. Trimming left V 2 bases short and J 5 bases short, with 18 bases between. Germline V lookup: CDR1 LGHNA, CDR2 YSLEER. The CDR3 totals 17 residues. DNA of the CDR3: TGCGCCAGCAGCCAAAAGATGTTAGTCGGGAAAAATGAAAAACTGTTTTTT. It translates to CASSQKMLVGKNEKLFF.

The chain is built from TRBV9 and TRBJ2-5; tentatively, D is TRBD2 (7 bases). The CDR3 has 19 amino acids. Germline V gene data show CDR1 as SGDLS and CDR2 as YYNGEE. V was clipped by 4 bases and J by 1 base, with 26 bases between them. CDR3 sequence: CASSTRGGGRIGAQETQYF. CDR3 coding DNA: TGTGCCAGCAGCACCCGTGGGGGGGGGCGGATCGGGGCCCAAGAGACCCAGTACTTC.

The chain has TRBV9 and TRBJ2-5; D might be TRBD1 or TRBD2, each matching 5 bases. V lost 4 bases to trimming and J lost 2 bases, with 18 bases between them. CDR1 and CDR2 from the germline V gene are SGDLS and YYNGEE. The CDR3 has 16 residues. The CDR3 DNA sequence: TGTGCCAGCAGCCCCGAGGGGTGGAGCCGACAAGAGACCCAGTACTTC. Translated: CASSPEGWSRQETQYF.

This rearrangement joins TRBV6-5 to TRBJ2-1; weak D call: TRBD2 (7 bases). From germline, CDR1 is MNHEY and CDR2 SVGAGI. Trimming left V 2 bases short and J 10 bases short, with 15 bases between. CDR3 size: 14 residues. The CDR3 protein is CASSYLEGGGEQFF. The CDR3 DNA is TGTGCCAGCAGTTACCTCGAGGGGGGAGGGGAGCAGTTCTTC.

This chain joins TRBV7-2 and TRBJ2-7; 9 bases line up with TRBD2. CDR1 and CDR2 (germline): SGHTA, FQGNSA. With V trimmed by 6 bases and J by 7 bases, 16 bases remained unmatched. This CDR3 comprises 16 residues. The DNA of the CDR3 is TGTGCCAGCAGTCCGAGGATTGGCGGGAGGGCCCCTGAGCAGTACTTC. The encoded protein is CASSPRIGGRAPEQYF.

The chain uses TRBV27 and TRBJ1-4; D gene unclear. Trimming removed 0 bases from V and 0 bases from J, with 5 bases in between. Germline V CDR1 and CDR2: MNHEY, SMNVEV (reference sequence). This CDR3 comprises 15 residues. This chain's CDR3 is CASSLSATTNEKLFF. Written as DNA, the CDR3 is TGTGCCAGCAGTTTATCGGCTACAACTAATGAAAAACTGTTTTTT.

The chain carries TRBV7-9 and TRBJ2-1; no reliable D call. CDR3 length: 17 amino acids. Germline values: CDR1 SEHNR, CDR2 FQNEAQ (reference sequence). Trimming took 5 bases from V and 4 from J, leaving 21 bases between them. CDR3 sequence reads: CASSPSGQATLYNEQFF. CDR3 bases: TGTGCCAGCAGCCCATCTGGTCAGGCTACATTATACAATGAGCAGTTCTTC.

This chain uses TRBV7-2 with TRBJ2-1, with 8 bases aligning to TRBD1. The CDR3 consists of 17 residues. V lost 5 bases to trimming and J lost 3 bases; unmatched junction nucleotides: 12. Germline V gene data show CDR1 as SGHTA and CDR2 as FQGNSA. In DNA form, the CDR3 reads TGTGCCAGCAGCCTCCGAGGTGGACAGGGAATCTACAATGAGCAGTTCTTC. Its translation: CASSLRGGQGIYNEQFF.

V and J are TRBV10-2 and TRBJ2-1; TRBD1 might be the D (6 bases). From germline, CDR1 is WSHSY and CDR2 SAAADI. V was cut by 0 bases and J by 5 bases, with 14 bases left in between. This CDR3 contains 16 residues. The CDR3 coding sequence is TGCGCCAGCAGTGAGTCGATAGGGGGAGATCACAATGAGCAGTTCTTC. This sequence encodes CASSESIGGDHNEQFF.

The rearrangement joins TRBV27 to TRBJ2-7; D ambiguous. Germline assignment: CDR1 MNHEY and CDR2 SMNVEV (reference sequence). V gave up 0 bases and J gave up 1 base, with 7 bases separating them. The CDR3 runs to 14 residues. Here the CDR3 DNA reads TGTGCCAGCAGTTTATCCTGGGGATCCTACGAGCAGTACTTC. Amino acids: CASSLSWGSYEQYF.